This TCR beta chain derives from a study of cytomegalovirus exposure and HLA in healthy donors. This PCR relied on a set of 60 Vbeta primers and 13 Jbeta primers. TCRdb's table, derived via immunoSEQ multiplex PCR, lists solely in-frame clones and lacks some. The top ten clones hold under 2.5% of a sample with about 82,000 clones, more than 80% of them seen once. With regard to this clone: Its antigen is not known.

Germline CDR1 LNHDA, CDR2 SQIVND (reference sequence). The CDR3 is made up of 12 amino acids. J was trimmed by 7 bases and V by 6 bases; bases with no gene match: 5. Study results and caveats: The authors considered a cluster of highly shared sequence variants likely to be a sequencing artifact.

The specimen sequenced was PBMCs. The clonotype comes from a man between 18 and 29 years old in good health and CMV-seronegative. The chain uses TRBV19 and TRBJ1-2, with TRBD1 matching 7 bases. The CDR3 is CASSRTGSGYTF. The CDR3 region has the DNA TGTGCCAGTAGCCGGACAGGATCTGGCTACACCTTC.